The present T cell receptor beta chain was sequenced within a study of blood T cell repertoires in COVID-19. The overall study: Acute-phase and convalescent COVID-19 samples originated in the United States, Italy and Spain.

Method: immunoSEQ multiplex PCR; TCRdb's copy keeps in-frame clones and lacks some. The repertoire consists of 200,000 to 250,000 clones, with roughly 90% occurring once and the leading ten covering about 15%. Each participant's cohort was designated according to participant-reported clinical history. Contact with a PCR-confirmed or clinician-diagnosed COVID-19 case occurred within 2 weeks of entry. The V and J ends lost 4 bases and 9 bases, in that order; junction bases with no gene match: 24. The CDR3 is 20 amino acids. Germline assignment: CDR1 SGHRS and CDR2 YFSETQ. This TCR was sampled from a man aged 25 to 40 who had been exposed to COVID-19. Specimen: PBMCs or T cells enriched from blood (not recorded which). The chain employs TRBV5-1 and TRBJ1-6; 8 bases align to TRBD1. CDR3 nucleotides: TGCGCCAGCAGCCGATCAGGGTGGGTTTTGGACGACAGGGGAGTTTCACCCCTCCACTTT. Protein product: CASSRSGWVLDDRGVSPLHF.